Included here is one T cell receptor (beta chain) sequence, with context. This clonotype was picked up a small number of times. Its target antigen remains unknown. There are no base qualities to consult, and no much larger clone falls within one base. As encoded in the germline V gene (reference sequence), CDR1 is LNHDA while CDR2 is SQIVND. Clipping removes 0 bases from V and 3 bases from J, with 5 as the unmatched junction base count. The CDR3, cysteine through phenylalanine, is 15 amino acids long. Solely the CDR3 DNA is kept, with 45 bases framed from the first base. The sample originates from a study of CD8 T cells in ankylosing spondylitis (dated by TCRdb to 2016 to 2017). Turning to the overall study: To find TCR variants linked to disease, the study profiled T cell receptor beta repertoires in ankylosing spondylitis patients and healthy donors. Peripheral blood was sampled, and synovial fluid was also collected from ankylosing spondylitis patients. In total, the full study cohort was made up of about 110 healthy donors and approximately 24 ankylosing spondylitis patients. The research as a whole found: The disease-linked clones were reported as significantly enriched in matched synovial fluid samples from ankylosing spondylitis patients. Some TCR beta motif variants had previously been reported in synovial fluid and blood of reactive arthritis patients, which suggested common disease-initiation mechanisms. Blood from ankylosing spondylitis patients appeared to be characterized by a TCR beta motif made up of 8 or 9 highly homologous amino acid variants. A CD8+ phenotype was shown by the disease-linked clones, which were found at relatively low frequencies in peripheral blood.

TCRdb names Illumina HiSeq 2500 as the instrument used. Quantitative 5'-RACE with molecular barcodes was the method used to prepare the TCR beta libraries. The source study handled its data this way. Disease-linked TCR variants were identified with a new computational method built on a probabilistic model of VDJ rearrangement. TCRdb reanalyzed the raw reads on its own, using fastp at Q25 for trimming and MiXCR for clone calling, and kept in-frame beta chains. All rows with the same CDR3 protein become a single entry with the most common DNA and genes. TCRdb's processing, not the authors' own work, is the source of the V and J calls. Within this sample are 150,000 to 200,000 distinct CDR3 sequences, with 10% to 15% of them counted one time only. In total, the top ten clones hold approximately 11% of the sample.

The TCR sequence derives from a female donor with ankylosing spondylitis or in good health (not recorded which). The specimen sequenced was blood, either unsorted or a sorted T cell fraction (not recorded which). The rearrangement combines TRBV19 with TRBJ2-7, with 7 middle bases fitting TRBD1. This receptor has the CDR3 CASSIDTGAHYEQYF. The DNA reads TGTGCCAGTAGTATAGACACAGGGGCACACTACGAGCAGTACTTC.